This note documents a single T cell receptor (beta chain) sequence. Its specificity is not known. This sample's treatment: roughly ten-day PBMC culture with coronavirus spike peptide pools or control peptides (ViraFEST assay). This entry belongs to a study of vaccination and CD4 T cells after COVID-19. V shed 1 base and J shed 2 bases, with 4 bases lying between them. The CDR3 spans 13 residues. Per germline, CDR1 SGHTA and CDR2 FQGNSA. Study-wide points: Convalescent patients gained a median approximately 88% of their reactive clones only post-vaccination.

Sequence data for DNA of cultured CD4+ T cells were generated by the Oncomine TCR Beta short-read assay. TCRdb re-analysed the PCR reads in MiXCR, keeping a single row per CDR3 protein. Counted here are 3,500 to 4,000 distinct CDR3 sequences, 70% to 80% occurring once; the ten biggest clones make up under 40%. The sequence derives from a human donor who had recovered from COVID-19. Sequencing was performed on CD4+ T cells from blood, cultured in vitro. The chain carries TRBV7-2 and TRBJ2-3; D call uncertain. In nucleotides, the CDR3 is TGTGCCAGCAGCTTAGTAATCACAGATACGCAGTATTTT. This codes for CASSLVITDTQYF.